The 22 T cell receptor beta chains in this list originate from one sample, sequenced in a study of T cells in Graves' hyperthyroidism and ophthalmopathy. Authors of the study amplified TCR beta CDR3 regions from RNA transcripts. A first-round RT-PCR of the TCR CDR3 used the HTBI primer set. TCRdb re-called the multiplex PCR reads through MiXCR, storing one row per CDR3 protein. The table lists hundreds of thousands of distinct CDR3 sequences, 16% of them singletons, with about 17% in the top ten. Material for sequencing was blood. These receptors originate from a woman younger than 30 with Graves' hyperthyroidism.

The CDR3 bases are TGTGCCAGCAGCTTAGGTTTTGCGGGGGAGACCCAGTACTTC. Protein: CASSLGFAGETQYF. The chain joins TRBV7-9 to TRBJ2-5; a weak D match, TRBD2 (6 bases). Trimming cost V 1 base and J 5 bases, with 11 bases left between them. Germline V gives CDR1 SEHNR, CDR2 FQNEAQ (reference sequence). CDR3 size: 14 residues.

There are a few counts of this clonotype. In DNA form, the CDR3 reads TGCAGTACCGGAGAGGGGCCTCAGCCCCAGCATTTT. Amino acids: CSTGEGPQPQHF. The chain carries TRBV20-1 and TRBJ1-5; the D gene is possibly TRBD1 (5 bases). The CDR3 is 12 amino acids. V lost 8 bases, J lost 6 bases, and 14 bases lay in between. Germline V gives CDR1 DFQATT, CDR2 SNEGSKA (reference sequence).

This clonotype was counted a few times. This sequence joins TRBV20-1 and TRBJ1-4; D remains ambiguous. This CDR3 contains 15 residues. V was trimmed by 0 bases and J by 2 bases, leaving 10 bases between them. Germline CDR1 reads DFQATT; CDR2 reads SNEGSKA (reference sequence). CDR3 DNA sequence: TGCAGTGCTAGAGATCAGACGCAGACTAATGAAAAACTGTTTTTT. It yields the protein CSARDQTQTNEKLFF.

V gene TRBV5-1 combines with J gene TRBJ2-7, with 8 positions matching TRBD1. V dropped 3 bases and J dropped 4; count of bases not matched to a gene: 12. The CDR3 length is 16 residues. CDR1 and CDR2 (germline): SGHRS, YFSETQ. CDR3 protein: CASSSTTGTGYYEQYF. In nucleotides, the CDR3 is TGCGCCAGCAGCTCGACAACCGGGACAGGTTATTACGAGCAGTACTTC.

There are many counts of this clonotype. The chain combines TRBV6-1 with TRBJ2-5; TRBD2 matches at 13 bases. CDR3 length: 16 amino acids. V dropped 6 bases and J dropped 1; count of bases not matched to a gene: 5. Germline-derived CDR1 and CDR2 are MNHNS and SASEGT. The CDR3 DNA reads TGTGCCAGCAGCCCACTAGCGGGGGGGCCCCAAGAGACCCAGTACTTC. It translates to CASSPLAGGPQETQYF.

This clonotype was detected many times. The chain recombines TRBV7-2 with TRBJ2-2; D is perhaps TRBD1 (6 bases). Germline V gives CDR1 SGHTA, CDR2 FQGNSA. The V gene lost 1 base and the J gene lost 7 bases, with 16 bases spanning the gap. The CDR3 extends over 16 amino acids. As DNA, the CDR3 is TGTGCCAGCAGCTTAGGAGCCAGGGGTGTATTCGGGGAGCTGTTTTTT. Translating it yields CASSLGARGVFGELFF.

Written as DNA, the CDR3 is TGCAGCGTTCTAGGTAACACAGATACGCAGTATTTT. It is translated as CSVLGNTDTQYF. The chain uses TRBV29-1 and TRBJ2-3; D is undetermined. V was shortened by 5 bases and J by 2 bases, with 8 bases between the two germline ends. Germline V gene data show CDR1 as SQVTM and CDR2 as ANQGSEA. The CDR3 has 12 amino acids.

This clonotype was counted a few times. Here the CDR3 DNA reads TGTGCCAGCAGGGTAGCGGGATCAAACACCGGGGAGCTGTTTTTT. Its translation is CASRVAGSNTGELFF. V is TRBV6-1 and J is TRBJ2-2; 8 nucleotides match TRBD2. Germline V gene sequence: CDR1 MNHNS, CDR2 SASEGT. CDR3 size: 15 residues. Trimming at V came to 6 bases and at J to 2 bases, leaving 5 bases not matched to a gene.

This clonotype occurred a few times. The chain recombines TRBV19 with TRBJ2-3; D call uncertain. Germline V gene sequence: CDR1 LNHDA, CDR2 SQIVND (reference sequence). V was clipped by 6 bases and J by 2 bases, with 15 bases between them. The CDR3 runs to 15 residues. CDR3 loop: CASSNWDLDTDTQYF. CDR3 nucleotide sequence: TGTGCCAGTAGCAACTGGGATCTCGACACAGATACGCAGTATTTT. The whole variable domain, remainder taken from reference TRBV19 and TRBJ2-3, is DGGITQSPKYLFRKEGQNVTLSCEQNLNHDAMYWYRQDPGQGLRLIYYSQIVNDFQKGDIAEGYSVSREKKESFPLTVTSAQKNPTAFYLCASSNWDLDTDTQYFGPGTRLTVL.

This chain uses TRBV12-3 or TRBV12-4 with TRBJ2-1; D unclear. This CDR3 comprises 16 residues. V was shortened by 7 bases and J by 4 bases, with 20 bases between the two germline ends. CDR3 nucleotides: TGTGCCAGCACCCCCTCGACCTGGGGTCAGTACAATGAGCAGTTCTTC. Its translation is CASTPSTWGQYNEQFF.

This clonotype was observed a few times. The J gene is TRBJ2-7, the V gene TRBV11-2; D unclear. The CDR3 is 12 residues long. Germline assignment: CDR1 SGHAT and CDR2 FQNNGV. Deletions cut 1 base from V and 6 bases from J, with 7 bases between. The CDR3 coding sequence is TGTGCCAGCAGCTTAGTCCTCGCCGAGCAGTACTTC. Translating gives CASSLVLAEQYF.

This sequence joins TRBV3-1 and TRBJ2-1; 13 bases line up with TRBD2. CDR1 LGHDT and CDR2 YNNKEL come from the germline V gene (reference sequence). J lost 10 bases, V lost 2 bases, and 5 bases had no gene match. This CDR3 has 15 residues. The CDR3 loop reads CASSQPPGLAGEQFF. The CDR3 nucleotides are TGTGCCAGCAGCCAACCTCCGGGACTAGCGGGAGAGCAGTTCTTC.

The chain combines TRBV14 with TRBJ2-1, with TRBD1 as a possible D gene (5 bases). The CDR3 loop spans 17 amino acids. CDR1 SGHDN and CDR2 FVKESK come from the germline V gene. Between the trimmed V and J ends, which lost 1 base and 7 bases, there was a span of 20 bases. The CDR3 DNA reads TGTGCCAGCAGCCAAGTAAGGGGCTGGGGTTTTGAAAATGAGCAGTTCTTC. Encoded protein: CASSQVRGWGFENEQFF. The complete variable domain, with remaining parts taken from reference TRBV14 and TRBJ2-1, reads EAGVTQFPSHSVIEKGQTVTLRCDPISGHDNLYWYRRVMGKEIKFLLHFVKESKQDESGMPNNRFLAERTGGTYSTLKVQPAELEDSGVYFCASSQVRGWGFENEQFFGPGTRLTVL.

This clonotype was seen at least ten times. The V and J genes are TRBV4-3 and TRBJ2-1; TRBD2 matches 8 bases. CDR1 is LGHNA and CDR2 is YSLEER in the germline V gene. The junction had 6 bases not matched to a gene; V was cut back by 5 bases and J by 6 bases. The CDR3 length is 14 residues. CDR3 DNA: TGCGCCAGCAGCTCGGGACTAGACGTCAATGAGCAGTTCTTC. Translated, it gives CASSSGLDVNEQFF.

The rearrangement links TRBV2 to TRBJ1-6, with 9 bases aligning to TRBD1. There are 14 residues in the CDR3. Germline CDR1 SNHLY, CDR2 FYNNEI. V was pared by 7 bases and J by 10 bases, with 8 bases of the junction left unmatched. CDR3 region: CASNFGTGISPLHF. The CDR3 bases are TGTGCCAGCAATTTCGGGACAGGGATCTCACCCCTCCACTTT.

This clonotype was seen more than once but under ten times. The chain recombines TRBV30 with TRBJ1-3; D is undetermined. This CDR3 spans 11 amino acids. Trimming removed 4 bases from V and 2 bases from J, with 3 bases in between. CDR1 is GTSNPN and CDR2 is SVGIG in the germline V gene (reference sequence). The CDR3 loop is CAWKTGNTIYF. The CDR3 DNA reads TGTGCCTGGAAGACTGGAAACACCATATATTTT.

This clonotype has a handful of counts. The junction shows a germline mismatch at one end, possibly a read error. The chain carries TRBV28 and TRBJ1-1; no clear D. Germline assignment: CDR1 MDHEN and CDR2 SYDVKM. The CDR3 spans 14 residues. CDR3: CASSLSGVNTEASF. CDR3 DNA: TGTGCCAGCAGTTTATCCGGGGTGAACACTGAAGCTTCCTTT.

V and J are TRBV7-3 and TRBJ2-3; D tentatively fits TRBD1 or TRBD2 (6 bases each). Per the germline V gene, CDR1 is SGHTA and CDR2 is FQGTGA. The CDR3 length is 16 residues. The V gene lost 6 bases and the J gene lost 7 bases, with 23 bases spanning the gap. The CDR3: CASSPNLVGGRNTQYF. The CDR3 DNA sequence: TGTGCCAGCAGTCCCAACCTAGTGGGGGGCAGGAATACGCAGTATTTT.

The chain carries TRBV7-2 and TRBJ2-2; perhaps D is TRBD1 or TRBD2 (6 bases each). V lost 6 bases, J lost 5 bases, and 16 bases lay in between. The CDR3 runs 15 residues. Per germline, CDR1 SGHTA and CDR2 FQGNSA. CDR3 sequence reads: CASRQKGGITGELFF. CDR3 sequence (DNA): TGTGCCAGCAGACAAAAAGGGGGGATAACCGGGGAGCTGTTTTTT.

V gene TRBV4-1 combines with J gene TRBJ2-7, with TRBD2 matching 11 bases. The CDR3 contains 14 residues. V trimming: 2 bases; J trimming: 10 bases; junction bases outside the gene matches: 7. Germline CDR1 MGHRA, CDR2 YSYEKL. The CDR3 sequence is CASSQPTSGKEQYF. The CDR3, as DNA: TGCGCCAGCAGCCAACCGACTAGCGGGAAAGAACAGTACTTC.

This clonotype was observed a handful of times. The CDR3 is CASSILQETQYF. CDR3 in DNA: TGTGCCAGCAGTATATTACAAGAGACCCAGTACTTC. This sequence joins TRBV6-2 or TRBV6-3 and TRBJ2-5; D is unresolved. The CDR3 is 12 residues long. From germline, CDR1 is MNHEY and CDR2 SVGEGT. V gave up 5 bases and J gave up 2 bases, with 6 bases separating them.

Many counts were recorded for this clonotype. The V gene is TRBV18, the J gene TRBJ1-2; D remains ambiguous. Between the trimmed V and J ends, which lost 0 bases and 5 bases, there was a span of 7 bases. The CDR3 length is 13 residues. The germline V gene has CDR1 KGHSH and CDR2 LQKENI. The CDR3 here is CASSPPNPYGYTF. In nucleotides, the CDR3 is TGTGCCAGCTCACCACCTAACCCGTATGGCTACACCTTC.